This T cell receptor (beta chain) was captured by sequencing in a study of circulating CD8 cells and anti-PD-1 response in melanoma. Four subsets defined by PD-1 and/or TIGIT were sorted from live CD3+CD8+TCRalphabeta+ cells. In this sample, this clonotype is medium-sized. One junction end disagrees with the germline gene, perhaps due to a read error. TCR libraries were prepared from approximately 15 ng of total RNA with the QIAseq Immune Repertoire TCR panel. TCRdb recomputed calls from the reads with MiXCR, one row per CDR3 protein. The sample includes roughly 430 distinct CDR3 sequences, roughly 10% of them seen just once. This material consisted of CD8+ T cells from PBMCs, taken at baseline or after one month of anti-PD-1 therapy (not recorded which). The sequence came from a human donor with melanoma.

The CDR3, as DNA: TGTGCCACCAGGGATTTGCGGGGAGGTGAGCAGTTCTTT. It codes for CATRDLRGGEQFF. J is TRBJ2-1 and V is TRBV24-1, with D possibly matching TRBD2 (6 bases). The CDR3 totals 13 residues. The V gene's germline CDR1 is KGHDR and CDR2 SFDVKD.